The clone carrying this T cell receptor (beta chain) was counted many times. Amplicons of TCR beta CDR3 were generated from genomic DNA by two-round multiplex PCR. Primers (each specific to one TRBV or TRBJ gene) were used in first-round PCR. One entry per CDR3 protein results from TCRdb running MiXCR on the multiplex PCR reads. Of 30,000 to 40,000 distinct CDR3 sequences in the sample, roughly a quarter are singletons; the top ten hold 25%. This entry comes from a study of prognosis after radiotherapy for stage I lung cancer. The overall study: Early 2018 to early 2019 saw enrollment of stage I non-small cell lung cancer patients. The tumor was squamous cell carcinoma for over five patients; for some eleven, it was adenocarcinoma. Distant metastasis occurred in a few patients at a median of approximately 7 months after radiotherapy, while roughly 14 showed no significant progression.

V lost 3 bases to trimming and J lost 8 bases; unmatched junction nucleotides: 7. The CDR3 runs to 15 residues. CDR1 SGHRS and CDR2 YFSETQ come from the germline V gene. The TCR was taken from a donor over 45 with non-small cell lung cancer. The chain carries TRBV5-1 and TRBJ2-1; 11 bases align to TRBD2. Sequenced here: PBMCs, sampled before or after stereotactic body radiation therapy (not recorded which). CDR3 sequence reads: CASSSRLAGPYEQFF. CDR3 DNA: TGCGCCAGCAGCTCAAGACTAGCGGGGCCATATGAGCAGTTCTTC.